Sequencing of this TCR beta chain was carried out in a study of cytomegalovirus exposure and HLA in healthy donors. This clone showed up just once. Germline loops: CDR1 SEHNR, CDR2 FQNEAQ (reference sequence). The CDR3 spans 16 residues. With V trimmed by 5 bases and J by 0 bases, 6 bases remained unmatched. PCR amplification relied on 60 Vbeta primers (plus 13 Jbeta primers). The data were produced by immunoSEQ multiplex PCR, yet TCRdb's version contains in-frame clones alone and is incomplete. The sample holds 100,000 to 150,000 clones, more than 75% seen once. The rearrangement uses TRBV7-9 and TRBJ2-1, with 8 nucleotides matching TRBD2. The material sequenced was PBMCs. This clonotype originated in a female donor in good health and CMV-seronegative. CDR3 coding DNA: TGTGCCAGCAGCACCCCAGCGGGAGCCTCCTACAATGAGCAGTTCTTC. It encodes CASSTPAGASYNEQFF.